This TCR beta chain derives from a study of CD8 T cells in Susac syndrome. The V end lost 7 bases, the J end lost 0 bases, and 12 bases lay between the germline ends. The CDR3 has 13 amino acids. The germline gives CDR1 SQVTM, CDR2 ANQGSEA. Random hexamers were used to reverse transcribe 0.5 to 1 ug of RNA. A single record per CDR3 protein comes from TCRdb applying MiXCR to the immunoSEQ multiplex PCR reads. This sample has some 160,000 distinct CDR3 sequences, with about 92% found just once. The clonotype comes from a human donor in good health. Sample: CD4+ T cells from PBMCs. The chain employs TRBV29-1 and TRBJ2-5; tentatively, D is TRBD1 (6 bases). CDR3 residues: CSAVDRYQETQYF. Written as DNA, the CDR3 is TGCAGCGCTGTTGACAGGTACCAAGAGACCCAGTACTTC.